Presented here are 23 T cell receptor beta chains from one specimen sequenced in a study of spatial heterogeneity in lung cancer. Time point given: sample taken at primary tumor resection. TCRdb fed the 5' RACE reads into MiXCR, producing one record per CDR3 protein. The table shows some 14,000 distinct CDR3 sequences, with approximately 5.6% occurring only once. Findings and limits, study-wide: It was found that expanded intratumoral alpha and beta TCR counts tracked tumor mutation counts.

For these receptors, no antigen is known. Sequencing was performed on lung tumor tissue, taken at surgery. The receptors come from a female donor with early-stage non-small cell lung cancer.

In this sample, this clonotype turned up many times. This beta chain was picked up by a library intended for alpha chains and is off target, so its count carries little meaning. The CDR3 spells CAWREAGTDTQYF. In DNA form, the CDR3 reads TGTGCCTGGAGAGAAGCTGGCACAGATACGCAGTATTTT. V is TRBV30 and J is TRBJ2-3; D ambiguous. CDR1 and CDR2 (germline): GTSNPN, SVGIG (reference sequence). V lost 3 bases and J 1 base, leaving 8 bases between the germline ends. CDR3 length: 13 amino acids.

In this sample, this clonotype is medium-sized. Because this beta chain is a stray read in a library intended to capture alpha chains, its abundance should not be given much weight. The chain couples TRBV3-1 to TRBJ1-2; tentative D call: TRBD1 (6 bases). Germline V gene lookup returns CDR1 LGHDT and CDR2 YNNKEL (reference sequence). Trimming took 6 bases from V and 0 from J, leaving 11 bases between them. The CDR3 is 14 amino acids. CDR3 protein: CASSPPGANYGYTF. Written as DNA, the CDR3 is TGTGCCAGCAGTCCCCCAGGGGCTAACTATGGCTACACCTTC.

In this sample, this clonotype turned up many times. This beta chain slipped into a library made for alpha chains as a stray read, so its size is not meaningful. This chain connects TRBV10-3 to TRBJ1-6; a weak D match, TRBD1 (5 bases). Trimming removed 6 bases at V and 9 bases at J, with 18 bases between. Germline CDR1 is ENHRY and CDR2 is SYGVKD. This CDR3 is 15 amino acids long. The CDR3 loop is CAISAGTGRLSPLHF. The CDR3 coding sequence is TGTGCCATCAGCGCCGGGACTGGGAGGCTTTCACCCCTCCACTTT.

This clonotype came up many times. This beta chain lies outside the target of a library built for alpha chains; its clone size means little. The rearrangement joins TRBV4-1 to TRBJ2-7; D not resolved. Germline lookup yields CDR1 MGHRA and CDR2 YSYEKL. The CDR3 is 16 residues long. Trimming removed 1 base from V and 2 bases from J, with 15 bases in between. Here the CDR3 reads CASSQGTDGLTYEQYF. The CDR3 DNA sequence: TGCGCCAGCAGCCAAGGTACGGACGGGCTAACCTACGAGCAGTACTTC.

This clonotype was recorded many times. This beta chain was picked up by a library intended for alpha chains and is off target, so its count carries little meaning. The V call is TRBV5-4, the J call TRBJ2-3, with 7 bases matching TRBD2. V lost 3 bases to trimming and J lost 1 base; unmatched junction nucleotides: 5. This CDR3 is 15 amino acids long. CDR1 and CDR2 from the germline V gene are SGHNT and YYREEE (reference sequence). CDR3 loop: CASSSPGRGTDTQYF. CDR3 DNA: TGTGCCAGCAGCTCGCCAGGGAGGGGCACAGATACGCAGTATTTT.

This clonotype was seen at least ten times. This beta chain turned up in a library designed for alpha chains; as an off-target read, its abundance says little. V is TRBV4-2 and J is TRBJ2-3; 8 bases agree with TRBD2. This CDR3 has 15 amino acids. Germline CDR1 reads LGHNA; CDR2 reads YNFKEQ. V lost 3 bases to trimming and J lost 8 bases; unmatched junction nucleotides: 10. The CDR3 DNA is TGTGCCAGCAGCCAGACGGGGGGGCTACGGGGTACGCAGTATTTT. It encodes CASSQTGGLRGTQYF.

This clonotype is categorized as medium-sized. This beta chain lies outside the target of a library built for alpha chains; its clone size means little. The chain couples TRBV5-4 to TRBJ2-5; perhaps TRBD2 as D (6 bases). This CDR3 is 17 amino acids long. Germline CDR1 reads SGHNT; CDR2 reads YYREEE (reference sequence). V was pared by 1 base and J by 2 bases, with 18 bases between. As DNA, the CDR3 is TGTGCCAGCAGCTTGATTTGGGCTAGTCGGGGGCAAGAGACCCAGTACTTC. Translation gives CASSLIWASRGQETQYF.

This clonotype was seen repeatedly, ten times or more. In a library made to pick up alpha chains, this beta chain is a stray read with a size that means little. CDR3 nucleotide sequence: TGTGCCAGCTCACCACTTTCGGGGACGACTGAAAAACTGTTTTTT. Its translation: CASSPLSGTTEKLFF. The chain carries TRBV18 and TRBJ1-4; a weak D match, TRBD1 (5 bases). CDR3 size: 15 residues. The germline gives CDR1 KGHSH, CDR2 LQKENI. V was cut by 1 base and J by 7 bases, with 13 bases left in between.

Ten or more counts support this clonotype. For a library built for alpha chains, this beta chain is a stray read; little rests on its size. The rearrangement joins TRBV21-1 to TRBJ1-6; the table names TRBD1, a call not compared with the DNA. TRBV21-1 is reported as a pseudogene. The CDR3 is made up of 15 amino acids. The CDR3: CASSLGRTPVSPLHF. Written as DNA, the CDR3 is TGTGCCAGCAGCCTGGGCAGGACACCCGTTTCACCCCTCCACTTT.

This clonotype was found many times. Since the library was made to target alpha chains, this beta chain is a stray read and its abundance is not meaningful. The chain combines TRBV28 with TRBJ1-1; D possibly corresponds to TRBD1 (5 bases). Germline CDR1 and CDR2: MDHEN and SYDVKM. V dropped 3 bases and J dropped 8 bases, with 10 bases sitting between them. The CDR3 has 12 amino acids. This chain's CDR3 is CASSFDGAEAFF. The CDR3 nucleotides read TGTGCCAGCAGTTTTGACGGGGCCGAAGCTTTCTTT.

This clonotype is medium-sized in the sample. This beta chain represents an off-target read in a library built for alpha chains; its size is of limited meaning. This chain uses TRBV15 with TRBJ2-1, with 11 bases aligning to TRBD1. Germline CDR1 is LNHNV and CDR2 is YYDKDF (reference sequence). Trimming at V came to 6 bases and at J to 7 bases, leaving 8 bases not matched to a gene. CDR3 length: 15 residues. The CDR3 spells CATRVLGTGGNEQFF. The CDR3 DNA reads TGTGCCACCAGGGTACTAGGGACAGGGGGGAATGAGCAGTTCTTC.

This clonotype occurred many times. For a library built for alpha chains, this beta chain is a stray read; little rests on its size. The chain recombines TRBV7-2 with TRBJ2-1; 10 bases align to TRBD1. The germline V gene encodes CDR1 SGHTA and CDR2 FQGNSA. There are 16 residues in the CDR3. Trimming at V came to 5 bases and at J to 1 base, leaving 5 bases not matched to a gene. Here the CDR3 reads CASSLRDRGSYNEQFF. As DNA, the CDR3 is TGTGCCAGCAGCCTCCGGGACAGGGGATCCTACAATGAGCAGTTCTTC.

This clonotype was seen many times. This beta chain is a stray read from a library made for alpha chains; its abundance is not meaningful. This chain connects TRBV20-1 to TRBJ2-7, with D possibly matching TRBD2 (7 bases). Trimming stripped 4 bases from V and 2 bases from J, with 18 bases between. The germline V gene encodes CDR1 DFQATT and CDR2 SNEGSKA (reference sequence). The CDR3 consists of 15 residues. CDR3 residues: CSATPRGRGPYEQYF. The CDR3 nucleotides read TGCAGTGCTACCCCCCGGGGGCGGGGGCCCTACGAGCAGTACTTC.

Ten or more counts support this clonotype. This beta chain is an off-target read within a library intended for alpha chains, so its frequency means little. The chain has TRBV20-1 and TRBJ1-1, with 8 bases fitting TRBD1. CDR1 is DFQATT, CDR2 SNEGSKA, per germline (reference sequence). This CDR3 has 13 residues. V lost 3 bases to trimming and J lost 6 bases; unmatched junction nucleotides: 6. This CDR3 reads CSASAQGAAEAFF. For the CDR3, the DNA is TGCAGTGCTAGTGCGCAGGGGGCCGCTGAAGCTTTCTTT.

This clonotype occurred many times. This beta chain is an unintended read in a library built for alpha chains; its size means little. The genes are TRBV2 and TRBJ2-1, with a weak D call TRBD1 (7 bases). Between the trimmed V and J ends, which lost 0 bases and 9 bases, there was a span of 12 bases. CDR1 and CDR2 from the germline V gene are SNHLY and FYNNEI. The length of the CDR3 is 14 residues. Here the CDR3 reads CASSEARDSLEQFF. CDR3 nucleotide sequence: TGTGCCAGCAGTGAAGCGCGGGACAGTCTTGAGCAGTTCTTC.

As for this clonotype: A library prepared for alpha chains yielded this beta chain as an off-target read; its size is of little meaning. The genes are TRBV29-1 and TRBJ2-5, with D possibly TRBD1 on 5 matching bases. V was cut by 4 bases and J by 4 bases, with 13 bases left in between. The CDR3 loop spans 13 amino acids. Germline values: CDR1 SQVTM, CDR2 ANQGSEA. The chain's CDR3 is CSVGLLRGETQYF. Here the CDR3 DNA reads TGCAGCGTTGGACTCCTTAGGGGAGAGACCCAGTACTTC. The full variable domain, rest sourced from reference TRBV29-1 and TRBJ2-5, is SAVISQKPSRDICQRGTSLTIQCQVDSQVTMMFWYRQQPGQSLTLIATANQGSEATYESGFVIDKFPISRPNLTFSTLTVSNMSPEDSSIYLCSVGLLRGETQYFGPGTRLLVL.

On this clonotype itself: The library was designed around alpha chains, so this beta chain is a stray read whose abundance carries little weight. The chain is built from TRBV11-2 and TRBJ1-1; D not certain. Trimming left V 1 base short and J 0 bases short, with 6 bases between. Germline values: CDR1 SGHAT, CDR2 FQNNGV. This CDR3 region has 14 residues. CDR3 protein: CASSLVSMNTEAFF. CDR3 sequence (DNA): TGTGCCAGCAGCTTAGTTAGTATGAACACTGAAGCTTTCTTT.

This clonotype was counted at least ten times. Little can be read into the size of this beta chain, an off-target read in a library designed for alpha chains. The chain links TRBV12-3 or TRBV12-4 to TRBJ1-2; D perhaps matches TRBD1 (5 bases). The CDR3 covers 11 residues. The germline V and J ends were trimmed by 6 bases and 8 bases, with 10 bases remaining between them. The CDR3 bases are TGTGCCAGCAGCCGGGGCCTCGGCTACACCTTC. Its translation: CASSRGLGYTF.

This clonotype was counted many times. The size of this beta chain means little, since it is a stray read in a library made for alpha chains. The rearrangement joins TRBV6-2 or TRBV6-3 to TRBJ2-2; D ambiguous. Germline CDR1 reads MNHEY; CDR2 reads SVGEGT. The length of the CDR3 is 14 residues. Trimming removed 2 bases at V and 3 bases at J, with 7 bases between. CDR3 residues: CASSYRQYTGELFF. DNA for the CDR3: TGTGCCAGCAGTTACCGTCAGTACACCGGGGAGCTGTTTTTT.

By sample share, this clonotype is medium-sized (0.01 to 0.1%). This beta chain was picked up by a library intended for alpha chains and is off target, so its count carries little meaning. This chain joins TRBV7-2 and TRBJ1-2; 11 positions match TRBD1. Germline assignment: CDR1 SGHTA and CDR2 FQGNSA. Trimming cost V 4 bases and J 8 bases; bases outside gene matches: 9. The CDR3 covers 15 residues. The CDR3 sequence is CASSSLGQGAQGYTF. The CDR3 nucleotides are TGTGCCAGCAGCTCACTAGGACAGGGGGCTCAGGGCTACACCTTC.

This clonotype has a count of ten or more. This beta chain lies outside the target of a library built for alpha chains; its clone size means little. The chain links TRBV7-8 to TRBJ2-7; the D gene is possibly TRBD1 (5 bases). The V gene lost 5 bases and the J gene lost 2 bases, with 10 bases spanning the gap. Germline lookup yields CDR1 SGHVS and CDR2 FQNEAQ. This CDR3 region has 13 residues. The CDR3 bases are TGTGCCAGCAGCGTGCTGGGGCCCTACGAGCAGTACTTC. It codes for CASSVLGPYEQYF.

This clonotype was counted at least ten times. This beta chain was picked up by a library intended for alpha chains and is off target, so its count carries little meaning. The V and J genes are TRBV7-2 and TRBJ2-3; D gene uncertain. V was pared by 2 bases and J by 5 bases, with 14 bases between. Germline-derived CDR1 and CDR2 are SGHTA and FQGNSA. The CDR3 is 15 residues long. The CDR3 nucleotides are TGTGCCAGCAGCTTAACCCGGGTCAAGGGAGATACGCAGTATTTT. It is translated as CASSLTRVKGDTQYF. The full variable domain, its missing parts supplied by reference TRBV7-2 and TRBJ2-3, is GAGVSQSPSNKVTEKGKDVELRCDPISGHTALYWYRQSLGQGLEFLIYFQGNSAPDKSGLPSDRFSAERTGGSVSTLTIQRTQQEDSAVYLCASSLTRVKGDTQYFGPGTRLTVL.

This clonotype was found many times. Since it is a stray read in a library aimed at alpha chains, this beta chain has a size that is not meaningful. J is TRBJ2-2 and V is TRBV27; tentative D call: TRBD1 (7 bases). The CDR3 contains 14 residues. Trimming removed 5 bases from V and 14 bases from J, with 21 bases in between. Germline CDR1 reads MNHEY; CDR2 reads SMNVEV (reference sequence). CDR3 sequence (DNA): TGTGCCAGCAGTCCCCAGGGCAGGGGGGTAGGACTGTTTTTT. Amino acid sequence: CASSPQGRGVGLFF.